This T cell receptor beta chain was observed in a study of cytomegalovirus exposure and HLA in healthy donors. Study observations and caveats: Later findings reportedly placed an Asian-associated ancestry cluster below the roughly 660-donor mean for N-insertions.

Points on this clone: As yet, its antigen is unknown. Mismatch with germline at one junction end may stem from a read error.

A multiplex PCR was run with 60 Vbeta primers and 13 Jbeta primers. Some clones are missing from TCRdb's copy, which holds only in-frame ones; the method was immunoSEQ multiplex PCR. Among over 150,000 clones, 79% were seen once, and the ten largest hold roughly 1.6%. While unrecorded immune exposures were likely, the donors were nominally healthy when sampled. Material: PBMCs. The source is a woman aged 18-29 years in good health and CMV-seronegative.

Here the CDR3 DNA reads TGTGCCAGCAGATCGCACAGGTACACCGAGGAGCTGTTTTTT. Its protein product is CASRSHRYTEELFF. The rearrangement links TRBV5-6 to TRBJ2-2; maybe TRBD1 (5 bases). From germline, CDR1 is SGHDT and CDR2 YYEEEE. The CDR3 totals 14 residues.